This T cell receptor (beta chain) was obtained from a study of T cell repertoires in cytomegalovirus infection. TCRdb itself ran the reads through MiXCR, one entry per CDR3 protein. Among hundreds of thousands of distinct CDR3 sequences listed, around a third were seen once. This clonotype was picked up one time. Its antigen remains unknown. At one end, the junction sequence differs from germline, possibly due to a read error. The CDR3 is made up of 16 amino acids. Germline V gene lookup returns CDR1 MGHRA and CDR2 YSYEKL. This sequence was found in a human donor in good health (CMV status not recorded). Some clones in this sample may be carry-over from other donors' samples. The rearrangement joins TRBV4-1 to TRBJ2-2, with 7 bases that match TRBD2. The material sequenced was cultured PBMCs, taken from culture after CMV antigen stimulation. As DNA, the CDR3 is TGTGCCAGCAGCCAAGTGGGAGGGCGAAACACCGGGGAGCTGTTTTTT. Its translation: CASSQVGGRNTGELFF.